This T cell receptor beta chain was identified during a study of cytomegalovirus exposure and HLA in healthy donors. The wider study: Among approximately 390 genotyped donors, more than 65% fell in the Caucasian-associated ancestry cluster.

Germline assignment: CDR1 SGHNT and CDR2 YYREEE (reference sequence). The germline V and J ends were trimmed by 2 bases and 4 bases, with 10 bases remaining between them. The CDR3 contains 15 residues. Study results and limitations: An Asian-associated ancestry cluster reportedly showed fewer N-insertions than the approximately 660-donor mean in a later analysis. Researchers had no immune exposure information except CMV serostatus available.

With regard to this clone: Its antigen is not identified.

PCR was performed using 60 Vbeta and 13 Jbeta primers. The repertoire was sequenced with immunoSEQ multiplex PCR; TCRdb's copy has only in-frame clones and lacks some. The sample yields 77,000 or so clones, 78% seen once. Sequences were obtained from PBMCs. The V call is TRBV5-4, the J call TRBJ2-6; D gene ambiguous. The sequence came from a man between 40 and 49 years old in good health and CMV-seronegative. CDR3 sequence (DNA): TGTGCCAGCAGCTTTTGGCAGTCCGGGGCCAACGTCCTGACTTTC. Translation gives CASSFWQSGANVLTF.